The next 31 T cell receptor beta chains were all read from a single sample in a study of blood T cells in healthy people across ages. A sample-barcoded 5' primer and a J-beta primer mix were used in a second PCR of roughly 7 to 12 cycles. TCRdb reprocessed the 5' RACE reads via MiXCR and lists one record per CDR3 protein. The sample yields over a million distinct CDR3 sequences, about 42% seen once. The sample was blood. These receptors all stem from a woman between 18 and 30 years old in good health.

This clonotype was counted between two and nine times. The V and J genes are TRBV4-3 and TRBJ2-2; D gene ambiguous. Germline CDR1 LGHNA, CDR2 YSLEER. This CDR3 comprises 16 residues. Trimming took 3 bases from V and 6 from J, leaving 17 bases between them. CDR3 bases: TGCGCCAGCAGCCATCCTCTGTCGTACGGACCCGGGGAGCTGTTTTTT. Amino acid sequence: CASSHPLSYGPGELFF.

This clonotype was observed a handful of times. The rearrangement joins TRBV4-2 to TRBJ2-1; 9 bases agree with TRBD1. Germline CDR1 LGHNA, CDR2 YNFKEQ. J gave up 5 bases and V 1 base, and 9 bases lay outside the gene matches. The length of the CDR3 is 17 residues. CDR3 sequence reads: CASSQVPGQGIHNEQFF. CDR3 nucleotides: TGTGCCAGCAGCCAAGTGCCGGGACAGGGTATACACAATGAGCAGTTCTTC.

The chain carries TRBV7-3 and TRBJ2-7; D ambiguous. This CDR3 has 13 residues. Germline-derived CDR1 and CDR2 are SGHTA and FQGTGA. Between the trimmed V and J ends, which lost 2 bases and 4 bases, there was a span of 9 bases. Here the CDR3 reads CASSLFADYEQYF. The CDR3 DNA reads as TGTGCCAGCAGCTTATTCGCGGATTACGAGCAGTACTTC.

The rearrangement joins TRBV7-8 to TRBJ2-5; possible D gene TRBD1, 5 bases. The length of the CDR3 is 13 residues. V lost 6 bases to trimming and J lost 4 bases, with 12 bases between them. Germline V gene data show CDR1 as SGHVS and CDR2 as FQNEAQ. CDR3 coding DNA: TGTGCCAGCAGAGGGCAGGGTGTAGAGACCCAGTACTTC. It is translated as CASRGQGVETQYF.

J is TRBJ2-2 and V is TRBV5-1; the match to TRBD1 covers 10 bases. Trimming removed 3 bases from V and 4 bases from J; junction bases left unmatched: 6. The germline CDR1 and CDR2 sequences are SGHRS and YFSETQ. CDR3 size: 16 residues. The CDR3 DNA is TGCGCCAGCAGCTCGGCCGGGACAGGGGTCACCGGGGAGCTGTTTTTT. This sequence encodes CASSSAGTGVTGELFF. The full variable domain, its missing parts supplied by reference TRBV5-1 and TRBJ2-2, is KAGVTQTPRYLIKTRGQQVTLSCSPISGHRSVSWYQQTPGQGLQFLFEYFSETQRNKGNFPGRFSGRQFSNSRSEMNVSTLELGDSALYLCASSSAGTGVTGELFFGEGSRLTVL.

The genes are TRBV20-1 and TRBJ2-3; 8 bases fit TRBD1. Germline V gives CDR1 DFQATT, CDR2 SNEGSKA (reference sequence). This CDR3 has 15 amino acids. Trimming cost V 3 bases and J 5 bases; bases outside gene matches: 10. The chain's CDR3 is CSARTTGDRIDTQYF. The CDR3 bases are TGCAGTGCTAGGACGACAGGGGACAGGATAGATACGCAGTATTTT.

This chain links TRBV4-2 with TRBJ2-1; 14 bases fit TRBD2. The V segment lost 4 bases and the J segment 4 bases; nucleotides outside the gene matches: 9. The CDR3 spans 18 residues. CDR1 and CDR2 from the germline V gene are LGHNA and YNFKEQ. The CDR3 DNA sequence: TGTGCCAGCAGCCCGGGACTAGCGGGAGTTCTGCTATACAATGAGCAGTTCTTC. Translating it yields CASSPGLAGVLLYNEQFF.

This clonotype was detected only a few times. This rearrangement joins TRBV25-1 to TRBJ2-1, with 10 positions matching TRBD2. The CDR3 runs to 16 residues. Per germline, CDR1 MGHDK and CDR2 SYGVNS. After removal of 3 bases from V and 5 bases from J, the junction contained 7 bases not matched to a gene. The chain's CDR3 is CASSDPSGSRNNEQFF. In DNA, the CDR3 is TGTGCCAGCAGTGACCCTAGCGGGAGCAGGAACAATGAGCAGTTCTTC.

The V gene is TRBV20-1, the J gene TRBJ2-3; D may correspond to TRBD1 or TRBD2 (5 bases each). This CDR3 is built from 14 residues. Trimming pared 0 bases from V and 1 base from J, leaving 8 bases between. The germline CDR1 and CDR2 sequences are DFQATT and SNEGSKA (reference sequence). The CDR3 DNA sequence: TGCAGTGCTAGAGAACGGGGCGGCACAGATACGCAGTATTTT. Protein sequence: CSARERGGTDTQYF.

The chain has TRBV29-1 and TRBJ2-7, with D perhaps matching TRBD1 or TRBD2 (6 bases each). Trimming removed 7 bases at V and 3 bases at J, with 16 bases between. The length of the CDR3 is 13 residues. Per germline, CDR1 SQVTM and CDR2 ANQGSEA. The CDR3 loop reads CSARGRSNYEQYF. CDR3 nucleotides: TGCAGCGCCCGGGGGCGGTCGAACTACGAGCAGTACTTC.

This clonotype was seen a few times. V and J are TRBV7-2 and TRBJ2-5; D possibly corresponds to TRBD1 (6 bases). The CDR3 sequence is 14 residues long. CDR1 is SGHTA, CDR2 FQGNSA, per germline. The V end was cut by 2 bases, the J end by 5 bases, with 12 bases between. CDR3 bases: TGTGCCAGCAGCTTAAGTGGGGGCAGGGAGACCCAGTACTTC. It yields the protein CASSLSGGRETQYF. Full variable domain (rest looked up from reference TRBV7-2 and TRBJ2-5): GAGVSQSPSNKVTEKGKDVELRCDPISGHTALYWYRQSLGQGLEFLIYFQGNSAPDKSGLPSDRFSAERTGGSVSTLTIQRTQQEDSAVYLCASSLSGGRETQYFGPGTRLLVL.

Ten or more counts support this clonotype. The gene calls are TRBV20-1 and TRBJ2-7; TRBD1 matches 8 bases. V lost 3 bases to trimming and J lost 1 base; unmatched junction nucleotides: 5. Germline CDR1 reads DFQATT; CDR2 reads SNEGSKA (reference sequence). CDR3 length equals 14 residues. CDR3 coding DNA: TGCAGTGCTAGTGCAGGGGGCATTTCCTACGAGCAGTACTTC. The encoded protein is CSASAGGISYEQYF.

This clonotype turned up a few times. This chain uses TRBV30 with TRBJ2-1; 7 bases are shared with TRBD2. The CDR3 is 14 amino acids. Germline V gives CDR1 GTSNPN, CDR2 SVGIG (reference sequence). Unmatched junction bases numbered 5, after V lost 4 bases and J lost 2 bases. CDR3 protein: CAWKGGSPYNEQFF. The CDR3 DNA is TGTGCCTGGAAGGGCGGGAGCCCCTACAATGAGCAGTTCTTC.

Only a few counts were recorded for this clonotype. The rearrangement joins TRBV9 to TRBJ2-1, with a possible D match to TRBD2 (6 bases). From germline, CDR1 is SGDLS and CDR2 YYNGEE. The CDR3 loop spans 11 amino acids. With 0 bases removed from V and 13 bases from J, the gap between germline ends came to 8 bases. This CDR3 is CASSVAGEQFF. In nucleotides, the CDR3 is TGTGCCAGCAGCGTAGCGGGGGAACAGTTCTTC. The whole variable domain, remainder taken from reference TRBV9 and TRBJ2-1, is DSGVTQTPKHLITATGQRVTLRCSPRSGDLSVYWYQQSLDQGLQFLIQYYNGEERAKGNILERFSAQQFPDLHSELNLSSLELGDSALYFCASSVAGEQFFGPGTRLTVL.

The sample holds a few counts of this clonotype. The rearrangement joins TRBV29-1 to TRBJ2-1, with a tentative D call TRBD2 (6 bases). The CDR3 loop spans 11 amino acids. Germline V gene sequence: CDR1 SQVTM, CDR2 ANQGSEA. V was clipped by 7 bases and J by 9 bases, with 13 bases between them. CDR3: CSAQLAPEQFF. The CDR3 nucleotides read TGCAGCGCACAACTAGCACCTGAGCAGTTCTTC.

J is TRBJ1-1 and V is TRBV7-2, with D possibly TRBD1 on 5 matching bases. The CDR3 has 12 residues. CDR1 and CDR2 (germline): SGHTA, FQGNSA. The ends were cut back, 3 bases at V and 11 bases at J, with 13 bases in the middle. The CDR3 loop reads CASSFAGTFAFF. The CDR3 DNA reads as TGTGCCAGCAGCTTCGCCGGGACTTTTGCTTTCTTT.

In this sample, this clonotype turned up a few times. V usage is TRBV12-3 or TRBV12-4 and J usage is TRBJ1-2; D call uncertain. This CDR3 contains 12 residues. Trimming took off 8 bases at V and 2 bases at J, with 9 bases between the two ends. CDR3 bases: TGTGCCAGCTCCCCCAGAAACTATGGCTACACCTTC. Its translation is CASSPRNYGYTF.

This chain joins TRBV5-1 and TRBJ1-1, with D perhaps TRBD1 (5 bases). Trimming cost V 6 bases and J 6 bases, with 21 bases left between them. The germline V gene has CDR1 SGHRS and CDR2 YFSETQ. The CDR3 is 15 residues long. The CDR3 bases are TGCGCCAGCAACTTCCCGGGGCGCAGGACGGCTGAAGCTTTCTTT. This codes for CASNFPGRRTAEAFF.

In the case of this clonotype: One base away lies a much larger clone, so this may be a sequencing read error. The chain carries TRBV11-2 and TRBJ2-7, with D perhaps TRBD2 (5 bases). This CDR3 region has 14 residues. The V gene lost 2 bases and the J gene lost 2 bases, with 10 bases spanning the gap. Germline V gene sequence: CDR1 SGHAT, CDR2 FQNNGV. CDR3 in amino acids: CASSLQLAAYEQYF. In nucleotides, the CDR3 is TGTGCCAGCAGCTTACAGCTAGCAGCCTACGAGCAGTACTTC. The whole variable domain, filled in from reference TRBV11-2 and TRBJ2-7, reads EAGVAQSPRYKIIEKRQSVAFWCNPISGHATLYWYQQILGQGPKLLIQFQNNGVVDDSQLPKDRFSAERLKGVDSTLKIQPAKLEDSAVYLCASSLQLAAYEQYFGPGTRLTVT.

Points on this clonotype: Its ends do not fully match the called genes, so a read error is possible. The chain has TRBV7-9 and TRBJ2-7; 11 nucleotides match TRBD2. Germline lookup yields CDR1 SEHNR and CDR2 FQNEAQ (reference sequence). The CDR3 covers 14 residues. The CDR3 region is CAGSQGLADNEQYF. The DNA for the CDR3 is TGTGCCGGCAGCCAGGGACTAGCGGACAATGAGCAGTACTTC.

V usage is TRBV19 and J usage is TRBJ1-2; no clear D gene. The CDR3 covers 12 residues. V lost 9 bases and J lost 5, with 13 bases in between. Germline CDR1 and CDR2: LNHDA and SQIVND (reference sequence). CDR3 sequence (DNA): TGTGCCAGCCAGCAAAATTCTTATGGCTACACCTTC. Its translation is CASQQNSYGYTF.

This clonotype was detected ten times or more. The chain is built from TRBV7-2 and TRBJ2-7; 8 nucleotides line up with TRBD2. Germline assignment: CDR1 SGHTA and CDR2 FQGNSA. The junction had 9 bases not matched to a gene; V was cut back by 5 bases and J by 9 bases. The CDR3 runs to 13 residues. The CDR3 DNA follows: TGTGCCAGCAGCACCGGGACTAGAACAGTGCAGTACTTC. It codes for CASSTGTRTVQYF.

V is TRBV4-3 and J is TRBJ2-2; D is unclear. V lost 3 bases and J lost 0, with 11 bases in between. Germline values: CDR1 LGHNA, CDR2 YSLEER. The CDR3 extends over 16 amino acids. The CDR3 coding sequence is TGCGCCAGCAGCCACTTTGGCCTCGCGAACACCGGGGAGCTGTTTTTT. Residues: CASSHFGLANTGELFF.

This clonotype was seen only a few times. V gene TRBV4-1 combines with J gene TRBJ2-7; unclear D gene. CDR1 and CDR2 (germline): MGHRA, YSYEKL. V was shortened by 0 bases and J by 6 bases, with 12 bases between the two germline ends. The CDR3 length is 14 residues. CDR3: CASSQDRRIVEQYF. CDR3 bases: TGCGCCAGCAGCCAAGATCGCAGGATCGTCGAGCAGTACTTC.

This chain connects TRBV20-1 to TRBJ2-1; 9 bases align to TRBD2. After removal of 3 bases from V and 4 bases from J, the junction contained 10 bases not matched to a gene. The CDR3 spans 16 residues. Germline CDR1 is DFQATT and CDR2 is SNEGSKA (reference sequence). CDR3 nucleotide sequence: TGCAGTGCTAGTAGCCGCGGGAGGGCCGGGTACAATGAGCAGTTCTTC. Its translation: CSASSRGRAGYNEQFF.

This chain uses TRBV19 with TRBJ1-2; TRBD1 aligns across 7 bases. The CDR3 is made up of 15 amino acids. Germline V gene lookup returns CDR1 LNHDA and CDR2 SQIVND (reference sequence). With 5 bases clipped from V and 5 bases from J, the junction kept 11 bases outside the gene matches. The CDR3 nucleotides are TGTGCCAGTAGTCTCCAGGAGGGGGCTCGGTATGGCTACACCTTC. Translation gives CASSLQEGARYGYTF. The variable domain in full, with the rest retrieved from reference TRBV19 and TRBJ1-2, is DGGITQSPKYLFRKEGQNVTLSCEQNLNHDAMYWYRQDPGQGLRLIYYSQIVNDFQKGDIAEGYSVSREKKESFPLTVTSAQKNPTAFYLCASSLQEGARYGYTFGSGTRLTVV.

The chain has TRBV4-1 and TRBJ1-2, with TRBD1 as a possible D gene (5 bases). The CDR3 is 16 residues long. V dropped 4 bases and J dropped 5 bases, with 20 bases sitting between them. The germline V gene encodes CDR1 MGHRA and CDR2 YSYEKL. The CDR3, as DNA: TGCGCCAGCAGCCTCGGGGGGGAGGGATCAGGGTATGGCTACACCTTC. Protein sequence: CASSLGGEGSGYGYTF.

The CDR3 DNA is TGCAGTGCTATAGGGGGGACTAGCGGGATGTCTAGCACAGATACGCAGTATTTT. Translation: CSAIGGTSGMSSTDTQYF. This rearrangement joins TRBV20-1 to TRBJ2-3, with 13 bases identical to TRBD2. The germline gives CDR1 DFQATT, CDR2 SNEGSKA (reference sequence). V gave up 4 bases and J gave up 0 bases; unmatched junction bases: 10. The CDR3 sequence is 18 residues long.

This chain joins TRBV14 and TRBJ1-2, with D possibly being TRBD1 (6 bases). Trimming removed 4 bases from V and 6 bases from J, with 12 bases in between. Germline CDR1 reads SGHDN; CDR2 reads FVKESK. CDR3 size: 13 residues. DNA for the CDR3: TGTGCCAGCAGCCGCAGGGGTGTGGATGGCTACACCTTC. Its translation is CASSRRGVDGYTF.

V usage is TRBV5-1 and J usage is TRBJ2-5, with 8 bases identical to TRBD1. Unmatched junction bases numbered 9, after V lost 7 bases and J lost 1 base. CDR1 is SGHRS and CDR2 is YFSETQ in the germline V gene. CDR3 length equals 15 residues. The CDR3 bases are TGCGCCAGCCAACAAGATACAGGGGGCCAAGAGACCCAGTACTTC. Residues: CASQQDTGGQETQYF.

This clonotype was counted between two and nine times. The CDR3 DNA reads as TGCAGCGTTACAGCGAACACTGAAGCTTTCTTT. Amino acids: CSVTANTEAFF. The V call is TRBV29-1, the J call TRBJ1-1; D gene ambiguous. The CDR3 is 11 residues long. The ends were cut back, 5 bases at V and 1 base at J, with 5 bases in the middle. The germline V gene encodes CDR1 SQVTM and CDR2 ANQGSEA.